The rows below give T cell receptor beta chains drawn from one sample of a study of persistence of HIV-infected CD4 T cells. These TCRs' antigens remain unknown. Sequenced by immunoSEQ multiplex PCR; TCRdb stores in-frame clones only, minus some. The sample has fewer than 35,000 clones, 75% to 85% seen once; the top ten hold roughly 0.9%. The source material was CD4+ T cells sorted from PBMCs after approximately 19-hour stimulation, sampled from a patient who received antiretroviral therapy. Receptors originate from an adult man with HIV who was CMV-seropositive. Each CDR3 is given with its conserved first and last residue. D genes are given only for firm matches. Clone size is shown for a subset of rows, as once, few, many or a class of expanded clone.

V: TRBV5-5
size: .
D: .
J: TRBJ2-1
CDR3: CASSLGQGSMNEQFF
DNA: TGTGCCAGCAGCTTGGGGCAGGGGTCGATGAATGAGCAGTTCTTC

V: TRBV7-2
size: .
D: TRBD1
J: TRBJ2-7
CDR3: CASSPDRGRLYEQYF
DNA: TGTGCCAGCAGCCCGGACAGGGGGCGCCTTTACGAGCAGTACTTC

V: TRBV2
size: .
D: TRBD1
J: TRBJ1-1
CDR3: CASSEVWTGYTEAFF
DNA: TGTGCCAGCAGTGAAGTCTGGACAGGTTACACTGAAGCTTTCTTT

V: TRBV9
size: .
D: .
J: TRBJ1-1
CDR3: CASSVAASGGYPEAFF
DNA: TGTGCCAGCAGCGTAGCAGCCAGTGGAGGGTACCCTGAAGCTTTCTTT

V: TRBV6-2/TRBV6-3
size: .
D: .
J: TRBJ2-1
CDR3: CASSYGQTIYNEQFF
DNA: TGTGCCAGCAGTTACGGGCAGACGATCTACAATGAGCAGTTCTTC

V: TRBV18
size: .
D: .
J: TRBJ2-7
CDR3: CASSPKGSYEQYF
DNA: TGTGCCAGCTCACCTAAAGGGAGCTACGAGCAGTACTTC

V: TRBV5-4
size: .
D: .
J: TRBJ2-2
CDR3: CASSQQGTGELFF
DNA: TGTGCCAGCAGCCAACAGGGAACCGGGGAGCTGTTTTTT

V: TRBV19
size: .
D: .
J: TRBJ2-3
CDR3: CASSIIGTQKSTDTQYF
DNA: TGTGCCAGTAGTATAATCGGGACTCAGAAGAGCACAGATACGCAGTATTTT

V: TRBV4-1
size: .
D: TRBD1
J: TRBJ1-5
CDR3: CASSPQGDSRQAQHF
DNA: TGCGCCAGCAGCCCCCAGGGGGACAGCCGCCAAGCCCAGCATTTT

V: TRBV21-1
size: .
D: .
J: TRBJ1-6
CDR3: CASSTRWTAYNSPLHF
DNA: TGTGCCAGCAGCACGCGCTGGACAGCTTATAATTCACCCCTCCACTTT

V: TRBV12-5
size: .
D: .
J: TRBJ2-7
CDR3: CASGLGLTYEQYF
DNA: TGTGCTAGTGGTTTGGGCCTTACCTACGAGCAGTACTTC

V: TRBV19
size: once
D: .
J: TRBJ2-5
CDR3: CASSIMGGRETQYF
DNA: TGTGCCAGTAGTATAATGGGGGGTCGGGAGACCCAGTACTTC

V: TRBV30
size: .
D: .
J: TRBJ2-5
CDR3: CAWSAGLQETQYF
DNA: TGTGCCTGGAGTGCAGGGCTCCAAGAGACCCAGTACTTC

V: TRBV5-6
size: .
D: TRBD2
J: TRBJ2-3
CDR3: CASSISTSGVTDTQYF
DNA: TGTGCCAGCAGCATCTCGACTAGCGGGGTCACAGATACGCAGTATTTT